These 22 T cell receptor beta chains came from one sample sequenced in a study of vaccination effects on CD4 cells after COVID-19. The antigens for these receptors are not known. Expansion with viral peptide pools was applied to antigen-specific CD4+ T cells by the ViraFEST assay prior to sequencing. Following culture for roughly 10 days, CD4+ T cells were isolated. Testing of the vaccine recipients showed negative nucleocapsid antibodies and no prior SARS-CoV-2 infection. This table comes from immunoSEQ multiplex PCR, and its TCRdb copy is limited to in-frame clones, with some not included. The data show 30,000 to 40,000 clones, with roughly two thirds seen just once and under 25% held by the top ten. Sequenced here: CD4+ T cells from PBMCs cultured with SARS-CoV-2 spike peptides, sampled before COVID-19 vaccination. Receptors originate from a human donor who received a COVID-19 vaccine.

This rearrangement joins TRBV5-4 to TRBJ2-2, with 7 nucleotides matching TRBD1. This CDR3 is built from 16 residues. J gave up 4 bases and V 2 bases, and 8 bases lay outside the gene matches. The germline V gene encodes CDR1 SGHNT and CDR2 YYREEE (reference sequence). CDR3 bases: TGTGCCAGCAGCTTAGGACAGGCCTCGGCCACCGGGGAGCTGTTTTTT. This gives the protein CASSLGQASATGELFF.

The sample holds one count of this clone. The chain's CDR3 is CASSPTSGGPETQYF. In DNA, the CDR3 is TGTGCCAGCAGCCCAACTAGCGGGGGGCCAGAGACCCAGTACTTC. This chain links TRBV7-2 with TRBJ2-5; 12 bases are a match to TRBD2. The ends lost 5 bases at V and 4 bases at J; junction bases unmatched: 5. This CDR3 is 15 amino acids long. Germline V gene data show CDR1 as SGHTA and CDR2 as FQGNSA.

This clone was counted once. The rearrangement joins TRBV5-6 to TRBJ2-1, with 9 bases fitting TRBD1. Germline V CDR1 and CDR2: SGHDT, YYEEEE. This CDR3 is 16 amino acids long. Losses at the gene ends were 4 bases for V and 2 bases for J; bases not matched to a gene: 7. CDR3 sequence (DNA): TGTGCCAGCAGCATAGACAGGGGGACGACCTACAATGAGCAGTTCTTC. Translated, it gives CASSIDRGTTYNEQFF. The full variable domain, its missing parts supplied by reference TRBV5-6 and TRBJ2-1, is DAGVTQSPTHLIKTRGQQVTLRCSPKSGHDTVSWYQQALGQGPQFIFQYYEEEERQRGNFPDRFSGHQFPNYSSELNVNALLLGDSALYLCASSIDRGTTYNEQFFGPGTRLTVL.

The CDR3 protein is CASRPTGGNTDTQYF. The CDR3 nucleotides are TGTGCCAGCAGGCCGACAGGGGGCAATACAGATACGCAGTATTTT. The chain links TRBV6-5 to TRBJ2-3, with 10 bases that match TRBD1. Germline V gives CDR1 MNHEY, CDR2 SVGAGI. With 6 bases clipped from V and 3 bases from J, the junction kept 6 bases outside the gene matches. The CDR3 is 15 amino acids.

The chain uses TRBV19 and TRBJ2-3; no firm D call. CDR1 is LNHDA and CDR2 is SQIVND in the germline V gene (reference sequence). V lost 5 bases, J lost 4 bases, and 16 bases lay in between. This CDR3 has 15 amino acids. The CDR3 nucleotides read TGTGCCAGTAGTCCCGGTGGCATCTTTGCAGATACGCAGTATTTT. Its translation is CASSPGGIFADTQYF.

The chain joins TRBV10-3 to TRBJ2-7; 7 bases agree with TRBD1. Germline lookup yields CDR1 ENHRY and CDR2 SYGVKD. V lost 3 bases to trimming and J lost 0 bases; unmatched junction nucleotides: 14. This CDR3 is 18 amino acids long. DNA of the CDR3: TGTGCCATCAGTGAATCGTTTTACCCCGGGACAGACTCCTACGAGCAGTACTTC. Translated, it gives CAISESFYPGTDSYEQYF.

The CDR3 DNA sequence: TGTGCCAGCAGCTCACATGAGGGGACCCAGTACTTC. It translates to CASSSHEGTQYF. The V and J genes are TRBV5-4 and TRBJ2-5; D is perhaps TRBD2 (5 bases). CDR3 size: 12 residues. V was trimmed by 3 bases and J by 7 bases, leaving 10 bases between them. Germline V CDR1 and CDR2: SGHNT, YYREEE (reference sequence). Variable domain in full (rest from reference TRBV5-4 and TRBJ2-5): ETGVTQSPTHLIKTRGQQVTLRCSSQSGHNTVSWYQQALGQGPQFIFQYYREEENGRGNFPPRFSGLQFPNYSSELNVNALELDDSALYLCASSSHEGTQYFGPGTRLLVL.

This chain joins TRBV28 and TRBJ1-6; D gene uncertain. The germline CDR1 and CDR2 sequences are MDHEN and SYDVKM. This CDR3 spans 15 amino acids. Trimming left V 3 bases short and J 9 bases short, with 15 bases between. CDR3 DNA: TGTGCCAGCAGTTTGCCGGCAAGAATGGCTTCACCCCTCCACTTT. Amino acids: CASSLPARMASPLHF.

CDR3 sequence reads: CASSPGQNNEQFF. The CDR3 nucleotides read TGTGCCAGCAGCCCCGGACAGAACAATGAGCAGTTCTTC. J is TRBJ2-1 and V is TRBV11-3, with D perhaps TRBD1 (6 bases). CDR3 length equals 13 residues. Germline V gene sequence: CDR1 SGHNT, CDR2 YENEEA. Trimming left V 5 bases short and J 5 bases short, with 10 bases between.

The gene calls are TRBV15 and TRBJ1-2; TRBD1 aligns across 8 bases. Per the germline V gene, CDR1 is LNHNV and CDR2 is YYDKDF (reference sequence). The CDR3 has 14 amino acids. V shed 0 bases, J shed 8 bases, and the junction held 5 bases outside the gene matches. Written as DNA, the CDR3 is TGTGCCACCAGCAGAGACCAGGGGGCTAAGGGCTACACCTTC. Its translation is CATSRDQGAKGYTF.

The rearrangement links TRBV20-1 to TRBJ2-7; 7 nucleotides match TRBD1. The CDR3 sequence is 11 residues long. CDR1 and CDR2 (germline): DFQATT, SNEGSKA (reference sequence). This chain's CDR3 is CGVDRASEQYF. CDR3 coding DNA: TGCGGGGTTGACAGGGCCAGCGAGCAGTACTTC.

V gene TRBV11-1 combines with J gene TRBJ1-1; D is ambiguous. The length of the CDR3 is 13 residues. Germline V lookup: CDR1 SGHAT, CDR2 FQDESV (reference sequence). Trimming removed 2 bases from V and 1 base from J, with 5 bases in between. The CDR3 loop reads CASSLTENTEAFF. The CDR3 coding sequence is TGTGCCAGCAGCTTAACCGAGAACACTGAAGCTTTCTTT.

V gene TRBV6-6 combines with J gene TRBJ2-7, with a weak D call TRBD2 (5 bases). The CDR3 has 13 residues. Germline V gene data show CDR1 as MNHNY and CDR2 as SVGAGI (reference sequence). The V end lost 2 bases, the J end lost 4 bases, and 9 bases lay between the germline ends. The CDR3 protein is CASSYEGRYEQYF. Here the CDR3 DNA reads TGTGCCAGCAGTTACGAGGGTCGGTACGAGCAGTACTTC.

The rearrangement joins TRBV21-1 to TRBJ2-3; the D call TRBD1 from the table was never checked on the DNA. TRBV21-1 is classified as a pseudogene. CDR3 size: 17 residues. CDR3 nucleotide sequence: TGTGCCAGCAGCAACCCCCGGAAGGGGGTCGGCACAGATACGCAGTATTTT. This sequence encodes CASSNPRKGVGTDTQYF.

This clone has a single count. The rearrangement links TRBV6-2 or TRBV6-3 to TRBJ2-4, with 8 positions matching TRBD2. The CDR3 runs 14 residues. Germline V gene data show CDR1 as MNHEY and CDR2 as SVGEGT. V lost 5 bases, J lost 6 bases, and 6 bases stayed unmatched. CDR3 protein: CASSSPGGINIQYF. The DNA of the CDR3 is TGTGCCAGCAGTAGCCCGGGGGGGATAAACATTCAGTACTTC.

The V gene is TRBV5-1, the J gene TRBJ2-7, with 9 positions matching TRBD2. The CDR3 runs to 15 residues. The V gene end was trimmed by 7 bases and the J gene end by 2 bases; junction bases not matched to a gene: 10. Germline assignment: CDR1 SGHRS and CDR2 YFSETQ. In nucleotides, the CDR3 is TGCGCCAGCCAGACAACTAGCGGGCGTACCTACGAGCAGTACTTC. This gives the protein CASQTTSGRTYEQYF.

This clone is judged hyperexpanded. The J gene is TRBJ1-2, the V gene TRBV6-5; D ambiguous. Germline V CDR1 and CDR2: MNHEY, SVGAGI. V lost 6 bases to trimming and J lost 3 bases, with 5 bases between them. This CDR3 is 11 amino acids long. CDR3 residues: CASRDHYGYTF. In DNA, the CDR3 is TGTGCCAGCAGGGATCACTATGGCTACACCTTC.

V is TRBV7-2 and J is TRBJ1-4; 8 bases are a match to TRBD1. The CDR3 contains 15 residues. The germline V gene has CDR1 SGHTA and CDR2 FQGNSA. The V gene end was trimmed by 5 bases and the J gene end by 5 bases; junction bases not matched to a gene: 7. The CDR3 DNA reads TGTGCCAGCAGCAAGCACGGGACAGGAAATGAAAAACTGTTTTTT. Its protein product is CASSKHGTGNEKLFF.

This chain connects TRBV7-2 to TRBJ2-7, with D possibly matching TRBD1 (6 bases). The CDR3 contains 12 residues. Germline loops: CDR1 SGHTA, CDR2 FQGNSA. V was pared by 4 bases and J by 2 bases, with 6 bases between. In DNA, the CDR3 is TGTGCCAGCAGCTGGGACACCTACGAGCAGTACTTC. Protein: CASSWDTYEQYF.

The chain links TRBV7-9 to TRBJ2-1, with 7 nucleotides matching TRBD2. The CDR3 contains 19 residues. Germline values: CDR1 SEHNR, CDR2 FQNEAQ (reference sequence). After removal of 6 bases from V and 5 bases from J, the junction contained 22 bases not matched to a gene. CDR3 DNA: TGTGCCAGCAGTCTTTTAGCGCTAGGGGCTAGCGGATCCCACAATGAGCAGTTCTTC. Translation gives CASSLLALGASGSHNEQFF.

The chain recombines TRBV5-1 with TRBJ2-6, with D uncertain. The CDR3 has 18 amino acids. Germline assignment: CDR1 SGHRS and CDR2 YFSETQ. V lost 0 bases to trimming and J lost 1 base, with 14 bases between them. The CDR3 sequence is CASSLATGFNSGANVLTF. For the CDR3, the DNA is TGCGCCAGCAGCTTGGCCACGGGTTTCAATTCTGGGGCCAACGTCCTGACTTTC.

This clone was seen more than once but under ten times. The J gene is TRBJ2-7, the V gene TRBV12-3 or TRBV12-4; tentatively, D is TRBD2 (5 bases). Trimming cost V 0 bases and J 7 bases, with 10 bases left between them. CDR3 length: 13 residues. The DNA of the CDR3 is TGTGCCAGCAGTTTAGCATGGGAGTCGGAGCAGTACTTC. Translating gives CASSLAWESEQYF.